The rows below give T cell receptor beta chains drawn from one sample of a study of cytomegalovirus exposure and HLA in healthy donors. Generated by immunoSEQ multiplex PCR, the TCRdb table keeps only in-frame clones and is missing some. The sample spans tens of thousands of clones; the ten largest clones claim around 12%. The sequenced material came from PBMCs. Receptor source: a woman aged 55-75 years in good health and CMV-seropositive. CDR3s include the opening cysteine and the closing phenylalanine or tryptophan. Fields, in order: D gene, V gene, J gene, CDR3 DNA, CDR3 protein. The D gene is left open where the match is weak.

NA	TRBV11-2	TRBJ2-7	TGTGCCAGCAGCCCGACTTGGTCCACCTACGAGCAGTACTTC	CASSPTWSTYEQYF
NA	TRBV13	TRBJ1-3	TGTGCCAGCAGCTTTGGAGTGACTGGAAACACCATATATTTT	CASSFGVTGNTIYF
TRBD2	TRBV15	TRBJ2-7	TGTGCCACCAGCTGGGGGGAGGGACCAGAGGCGGACGAGCAGTACTTC	CATSWGEGPEADEQYF
TRBD1	TRBV6-1	TRBJ2-3	TGTGCCAGCGGACGGGACAGGGGTGGAGATACGCAGTATTTT	CASGRDRGGDTQYF
TRBD1	TRBV7-9	TRBJ1-2	TGTGCCAGCAGCTTAGGTCAGGGGGAAGGGTATGGCTACACCTTC	CASSLGQGEGYGYTF
TRBD1	TRBV7-9	TRBJ1-4	TGTGCCAGCAGCGACCGACAGGGGGTTTACAAACTGTTTTTT	CASSDRQGVYKLFF
TRBD1	TRBV29-1	TRBJ1-5	TGCAGCGTTGTGTTGGGGACAGGGATTTTTGGCAATCAGCCCCAGCATTTT	CSVVLGTGIFGNQPQHF
TRBD1	TRBV28	TRBJ2-2	TGTGCCAGCAGTTCCGCACCGGGACAGGGGAACACCGGGGAGCTGTTTTTT	CASSSAPGQGNTGELFF
NA	TRBV19	TRBJ1-2	TGTGCCAGTAGATTTTTGGGGGAGGAAGGCTACACCTTC	CASRFLGEEGYTF
NA	TRBV11-3	TRBJ2-7	TGTGCCAGCAGCGCGGGAGGGACAGGGGTCCCCGAGCAGTACTTC	CASSAGGTGVPEQYF
NA	TRBV19	TRBJ1-5	TGTGCCAGTAGTATAGGACAGCGAGATAGCAATCAGCCCCAGCATTTT	CASSIGQRDSNQPQHF
NA	TRBV19	TRBJ2-5	TGTGCCAGTAGTACCAAGGAGCAAGAGACCCAGTACTTC	CASSTKEQETQYF
TRBD1	TRBV6-6	TRBJ1-1	TGTGCCAGCCATCCAGGCGGGACAGGGACTGAAGCTTTCTTT	CASHPGGTGTEAFF
NA	TRBV2	TRBJ2-1	TGTGCCAGCAGTGTCGGGAATGAGCAGTTCTTC	CASSVGNEQFF